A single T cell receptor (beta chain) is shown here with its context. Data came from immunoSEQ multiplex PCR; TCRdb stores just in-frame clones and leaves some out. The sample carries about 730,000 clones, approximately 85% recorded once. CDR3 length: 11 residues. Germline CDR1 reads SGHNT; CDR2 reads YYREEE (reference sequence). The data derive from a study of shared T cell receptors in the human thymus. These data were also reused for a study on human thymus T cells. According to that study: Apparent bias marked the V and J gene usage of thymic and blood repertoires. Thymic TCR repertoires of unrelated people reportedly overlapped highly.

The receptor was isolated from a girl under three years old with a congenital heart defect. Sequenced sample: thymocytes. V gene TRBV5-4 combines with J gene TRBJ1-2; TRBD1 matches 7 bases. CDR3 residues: CTTGTDYGYTF. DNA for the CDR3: TGTACCACAGGGACAGATTATGGCTACACCTTC.